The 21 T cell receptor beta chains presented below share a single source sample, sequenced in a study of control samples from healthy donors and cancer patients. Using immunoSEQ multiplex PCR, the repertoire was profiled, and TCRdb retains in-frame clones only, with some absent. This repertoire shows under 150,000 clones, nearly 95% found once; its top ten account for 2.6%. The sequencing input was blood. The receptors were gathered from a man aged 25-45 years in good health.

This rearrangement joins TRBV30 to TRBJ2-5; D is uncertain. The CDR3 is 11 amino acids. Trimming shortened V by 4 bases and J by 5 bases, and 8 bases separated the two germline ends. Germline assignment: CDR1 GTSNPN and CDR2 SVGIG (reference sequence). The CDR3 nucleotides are TGTGCCTGGATGGAGAGGGAGACCCAGTACTTC. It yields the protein CAWMERETQYF.

CDR3 region: CASSFFNEKLFF. DNA of the CDR3: TGTGCCAGCAGCTTTTTTAACGAAAAACTGTTTTTT. The chain couples TRBV11-2 to TRBJ1-4, with no clear D. The CDR3 runs 12 residues. CDR1 is SGHAT, CDR2 FQNNGV, per germline. V lost 3 bases to trimming and J lost 8 bases, with 7 bases between them.

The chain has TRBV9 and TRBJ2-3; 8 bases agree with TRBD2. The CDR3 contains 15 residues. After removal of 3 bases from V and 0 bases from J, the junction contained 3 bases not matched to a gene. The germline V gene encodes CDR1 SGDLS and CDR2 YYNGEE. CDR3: CASSALAASTDTQYF. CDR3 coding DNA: TGTGCCAGCAGCGCACTAGCGGCTAGCACAGATACGCAGTATTTT.

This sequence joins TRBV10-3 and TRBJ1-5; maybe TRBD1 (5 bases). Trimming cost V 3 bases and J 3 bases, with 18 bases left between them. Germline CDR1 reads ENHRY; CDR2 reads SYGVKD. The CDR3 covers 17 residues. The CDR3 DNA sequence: TGTGCCATCAGTGAACGTGCGGGAAGGGGCAACAATCAGCCCCAGCATTTT. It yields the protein CAISERAGRGNNQPQHF.

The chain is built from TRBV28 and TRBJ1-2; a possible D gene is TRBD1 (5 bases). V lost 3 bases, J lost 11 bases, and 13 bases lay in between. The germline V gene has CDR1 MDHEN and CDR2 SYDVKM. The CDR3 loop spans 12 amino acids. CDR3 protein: CASSFGRAQYTF. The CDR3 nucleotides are TGTGCCAGCAGTTTCGGCAGGGCCCAGTACACCTTC.

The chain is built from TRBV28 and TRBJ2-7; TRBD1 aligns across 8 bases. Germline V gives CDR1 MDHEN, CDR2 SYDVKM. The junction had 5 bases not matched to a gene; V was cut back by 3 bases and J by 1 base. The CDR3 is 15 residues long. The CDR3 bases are TGTGCCAGCAGTTTTGGGGGACAGGAATCCTACGAGCAGTACTTC. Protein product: CASSFGGQESYEQYF.

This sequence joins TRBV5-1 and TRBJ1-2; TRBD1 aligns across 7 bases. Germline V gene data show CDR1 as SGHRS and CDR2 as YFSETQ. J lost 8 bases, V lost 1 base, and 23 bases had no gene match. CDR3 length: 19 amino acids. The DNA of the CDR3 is TGCGCCAGCAGCTTGAAGGGGGTCAGGGGGGACATAGAATATCGAGGCTACACCTTC. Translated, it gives CASSLKGVRGDIEYRGYTF.

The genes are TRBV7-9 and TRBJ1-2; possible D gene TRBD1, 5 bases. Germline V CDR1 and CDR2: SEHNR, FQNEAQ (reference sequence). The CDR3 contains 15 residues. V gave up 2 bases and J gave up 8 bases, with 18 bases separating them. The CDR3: CASSLRGSFESGYTF. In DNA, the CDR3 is TGTGCCAGCAGCTTAAGGGGCTCCTTTGAATCGGGCTACACCTTC.

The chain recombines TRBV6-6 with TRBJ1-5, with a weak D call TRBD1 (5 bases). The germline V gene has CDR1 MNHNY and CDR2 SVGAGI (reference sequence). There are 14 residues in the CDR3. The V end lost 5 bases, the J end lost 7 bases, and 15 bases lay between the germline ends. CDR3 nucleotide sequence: TGTGCCAGCAGTCTCGTTGGGGGAAGCCAGCCCCAGCATTTT. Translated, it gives CASSLVGGSQPQHF.

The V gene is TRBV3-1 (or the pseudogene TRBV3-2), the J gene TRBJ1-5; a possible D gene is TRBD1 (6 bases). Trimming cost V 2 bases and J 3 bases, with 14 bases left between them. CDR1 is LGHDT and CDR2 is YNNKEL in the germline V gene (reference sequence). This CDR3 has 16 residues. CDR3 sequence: CASSQSDRLFNQPQHF. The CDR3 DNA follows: TGTGCCAGCAGCCAATCGGACAGACTCTTCAATCAGCCCCAGCATTTT.

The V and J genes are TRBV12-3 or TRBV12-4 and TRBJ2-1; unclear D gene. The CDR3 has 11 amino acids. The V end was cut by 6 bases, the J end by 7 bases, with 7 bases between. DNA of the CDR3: TGTGCCAGCAGCATAGAAAATGAGCAGTTCTTC. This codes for CASSIENEQFF.

CDR3 in amino acids: CASSFRGSGANVLTF. In DNA form, the CDR3 reads TGTGCCAGCAGTTTTAGGGGCTCTGGGGCCAACGTCCTGACTTTC. The chain employs TRBV27 and TRBJ2-6; the D gene is possibly TRBD1 (5 bases). CDR3 size: 15 residues. V lost 3 bases, J lost 0 bases, and 6 bases lay in between. The germline gives CDR1 MNHEY, CDR2 SMNVEV (reference sequence).

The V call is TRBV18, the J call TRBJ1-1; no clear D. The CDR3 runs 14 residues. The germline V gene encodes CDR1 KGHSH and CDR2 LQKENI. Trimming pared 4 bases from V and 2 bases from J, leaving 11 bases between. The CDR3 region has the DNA TGTGCCAGCTCACGTGGTACAGAAAACACTGAAGCTTTCTTT. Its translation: CASSRGTENTEAFF.

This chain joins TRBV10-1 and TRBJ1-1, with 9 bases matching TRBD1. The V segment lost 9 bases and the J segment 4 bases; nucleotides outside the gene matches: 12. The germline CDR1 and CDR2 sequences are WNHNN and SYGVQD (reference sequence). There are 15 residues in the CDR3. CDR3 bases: TGCGCCAGTCGTCCCGGGACAGGGAGCACCACTGAAGCTTTCTTT. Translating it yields CASRPGTGSTTEAFF.

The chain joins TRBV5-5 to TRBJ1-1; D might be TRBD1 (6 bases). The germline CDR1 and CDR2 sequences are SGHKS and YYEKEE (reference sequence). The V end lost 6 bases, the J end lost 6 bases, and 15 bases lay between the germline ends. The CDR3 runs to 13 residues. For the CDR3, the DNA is TGTGCCAGCACTCGGCCGGGGGCCCCTGAAGCTTTCTTT. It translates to CASTRPGAPEAFF.

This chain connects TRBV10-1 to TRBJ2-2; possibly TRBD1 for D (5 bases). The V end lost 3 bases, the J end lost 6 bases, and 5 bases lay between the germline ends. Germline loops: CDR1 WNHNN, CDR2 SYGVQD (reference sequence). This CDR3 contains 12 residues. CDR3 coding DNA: TGCGCCAGCAGTGAAGGGGCCGGGGAGCTGTTTTTT. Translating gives CASSEGAGELFF.

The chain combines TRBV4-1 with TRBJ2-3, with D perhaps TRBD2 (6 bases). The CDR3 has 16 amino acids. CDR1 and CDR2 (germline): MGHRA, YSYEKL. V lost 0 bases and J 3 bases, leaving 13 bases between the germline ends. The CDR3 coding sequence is TGCGCCAGCAGCCAAGATTTTGAGCGGGCGACAGATACGCAGTATTTT. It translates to CASSQDFERATDTQYF.

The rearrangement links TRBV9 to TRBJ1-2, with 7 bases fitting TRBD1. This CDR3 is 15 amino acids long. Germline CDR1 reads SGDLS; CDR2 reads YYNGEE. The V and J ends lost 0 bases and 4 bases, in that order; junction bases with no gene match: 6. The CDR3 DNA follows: TGTGCCAGCAGCGTAGACGCAGGGGGTAGCTATGGCTACACCTTC. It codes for CASSVDAGGSYGYTF.

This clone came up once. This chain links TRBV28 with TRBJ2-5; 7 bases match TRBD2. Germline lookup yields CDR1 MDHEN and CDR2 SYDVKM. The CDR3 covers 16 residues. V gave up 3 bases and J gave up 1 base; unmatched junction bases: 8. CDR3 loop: CASSFLSGDFQETQYF. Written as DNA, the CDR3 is TGTGCCAGCAGTTTTCTCAGCGGGGACTTCCAAGAGACCCAGTACTTC.

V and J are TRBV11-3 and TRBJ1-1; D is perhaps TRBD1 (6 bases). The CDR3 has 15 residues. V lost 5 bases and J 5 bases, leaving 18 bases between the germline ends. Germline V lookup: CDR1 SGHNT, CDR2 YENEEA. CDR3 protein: CASSPAPGGQTEAFF. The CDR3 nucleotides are TGTGCCAGCAGCCCCGCTCCGGGGGGGCAGACTGAAGCTTTCTTT. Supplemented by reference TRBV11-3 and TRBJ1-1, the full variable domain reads EAGVVQSPRYKIIEKKQPVAFWCNPISGHNTLYWYLQNLGQGPELLIRYENEEAVDDSQLPKDRFSAERLKGVDSTLKIQPAELGDSAVYLCASSPAPGGQTEAFFGQGTRLTVV.

DNA for the CDR3: TGTGCCAGCAGCTTCCGGACACAGGGGGGTAACTATGGCTACACCTTC. This translates into CASSFRTQGGNYGYTF. This sequence joins TRBV5-5 and TRBJ1-2, with 8 bases that match TRBD1. The CDR3 contains 16 residues. Trimming took 2 bases from V and 1 from J; bases not matched to a gene: 7. The germline gives CDR1 SGHKS, CDR2 YYEKEE (reference sequence). Full variable domain (remainder filled in from reference TRBV5-5 and TRBJ1-2): DAGVTQSPTHLIKTRGQQVTLRCSPISGHKSVSWYQQVLGQGPQFIFQYYEKEERGRGNFPDRFSARQFPNYSSELNVNALLLGDSALYLCASSFRTQGGNYGYTFGSGTRLTVV.